Sequencing of this T cell receptor beta chain was carried out in a study of CXCR3-negative and CXCR3-positive naive CD8 T cells. General study results and limits: Sequencing showed both naive subsets with comparably high diversity, and memory CD8+ cells much lower. Similar TRBV-TRBJ usage characterized naive CXCR3-negative and CXCR3-positive cells; memory cells differed. The TRB CDR3s that CXCR3-positive naive cells carried were more hydrophobic than those of CXCR3-negative naive cells.

5' RACE with UMI labels generated the TRB cDNA libraries. TCRdb reanalyzed the 5' RACE reads and collapses them to one entry per CDR3 protein, without DNA. The record lists around 160,000 distinct CDR3 sequences, of which the ten most abundant hold about 0.28%. CD45RO-CCR7+CD27+CD95- characterized naive CD8+ T cells. With respect to this clonotype: Its antigen is currently unknown.

The CDR3 runs to 13 residues. Per germline, CDR1 SGHTA and CDR2 FQGNSA. Sequencing input: naive CXCR3+ CD8+ T cells from blood. Subset specified: CD45RO-CCR7+CD27+CD95- naive CD8+ T cells expressing CXCR3 (TNR3+). The chain employs TRBV7-2 and TRBJ2-7; TCRdb's D gene call, TRBD2, goes unchecked for lack of DNA. The TCR comes from a human donor in good health. Some clones in this sample may be carry-over from other donors' samples. This CDR3 is CASSEGLAYEQYF.